This T cell receptor beta chain was sequenced during a study of cytomegalovirus exposure and HLA in healthy donors. The PCR ran on 60 Vbeta and 13 Jbeta primers. Generated by immunoSEQ multiplex PCR, the TCRdb table keeps only in-frame clones and is missing some. The sample holds around 170,000 clones, 65% to 80% seen once. Study findings and constraints: Specificity for CMV antigens was confirmed in vitro for three of the CMV-associated chains. Most TCR beta V segments were productive about 90% or about 30% of the time in an earlier analysis.

Germline values: CDR1 SEHNR, CDR2 FQNEAQ (reference sequence). The CDR3 is 15 residues long. Trimming took 4 bases from V and 4 from J; bases not matched to a gene: 6. Regarding this clone: Its specificity is unknown.

Sequenced input: PBMCs. The receptor was derived from a woman in her forties or fifties in good health and CMV-seropositive. The J gene is TRBJ2-1, the V gene TRBV7-9; 8 bases are a match to TRBD1. CDR3 coding DNA: TGTGCCAGCAGCTCCGGGACAGGACTTTACAATGAGCAGTTCTTC. This codes for CASSSGTGLYNEQFF.